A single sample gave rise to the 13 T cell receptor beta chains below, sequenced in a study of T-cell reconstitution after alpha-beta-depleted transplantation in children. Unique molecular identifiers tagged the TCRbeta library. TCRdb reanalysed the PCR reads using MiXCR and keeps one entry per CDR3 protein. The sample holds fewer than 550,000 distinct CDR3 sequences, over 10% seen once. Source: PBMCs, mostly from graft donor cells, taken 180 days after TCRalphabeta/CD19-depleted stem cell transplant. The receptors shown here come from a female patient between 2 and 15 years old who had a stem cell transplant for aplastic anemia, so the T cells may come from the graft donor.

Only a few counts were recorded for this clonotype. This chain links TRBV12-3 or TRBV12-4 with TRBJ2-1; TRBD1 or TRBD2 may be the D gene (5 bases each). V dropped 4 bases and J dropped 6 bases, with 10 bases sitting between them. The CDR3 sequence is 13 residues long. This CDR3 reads CASSWTGTNEQFF. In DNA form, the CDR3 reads TGTGCCAGCAGTTGGACGGGGACCAATGAGCAGTTCTTC.

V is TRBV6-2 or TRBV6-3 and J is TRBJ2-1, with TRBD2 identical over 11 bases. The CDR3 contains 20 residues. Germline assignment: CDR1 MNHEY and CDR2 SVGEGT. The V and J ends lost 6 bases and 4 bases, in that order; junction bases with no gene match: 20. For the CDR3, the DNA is TGTGCCAGCAGCCGGGTCAGGGCTAGCGGGAGGATTTTAGGGTACAATGAGCAGTTCTTC. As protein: CASSRVRASGRILGYNEQFF.

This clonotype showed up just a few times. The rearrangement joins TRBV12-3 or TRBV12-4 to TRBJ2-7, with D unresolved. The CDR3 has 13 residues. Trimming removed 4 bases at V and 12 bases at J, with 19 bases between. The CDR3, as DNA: TGTGCCAGCAGTTCCCGTCGATGGCCCATTGCGTACTTC. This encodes CASSSRRWPIAYF.

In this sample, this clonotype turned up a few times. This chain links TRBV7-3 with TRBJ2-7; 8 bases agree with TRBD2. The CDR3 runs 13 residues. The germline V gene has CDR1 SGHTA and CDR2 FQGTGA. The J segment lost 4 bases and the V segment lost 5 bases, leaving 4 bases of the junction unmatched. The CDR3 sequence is CASSTLAGYEQYF. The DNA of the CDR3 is TGTGCCAGCAGCACCTTAGCGGGATACGAGCAGTACTTC.

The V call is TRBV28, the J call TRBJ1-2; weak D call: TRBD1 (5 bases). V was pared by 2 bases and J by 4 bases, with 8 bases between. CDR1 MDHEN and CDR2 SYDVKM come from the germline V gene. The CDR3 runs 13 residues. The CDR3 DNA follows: TGTGCCAGCAGTTTACCAGGGACCTATGGCTACACCTTC. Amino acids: CASSLPGTYGYTF.

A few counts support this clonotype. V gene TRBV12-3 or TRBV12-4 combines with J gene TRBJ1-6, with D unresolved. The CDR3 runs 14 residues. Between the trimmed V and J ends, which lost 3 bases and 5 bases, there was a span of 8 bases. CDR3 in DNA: TGTGCCAGCAGTTTGGGGATAAATAATTCACCCCTCCACTTT. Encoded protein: CASSLGINNSPLHF.

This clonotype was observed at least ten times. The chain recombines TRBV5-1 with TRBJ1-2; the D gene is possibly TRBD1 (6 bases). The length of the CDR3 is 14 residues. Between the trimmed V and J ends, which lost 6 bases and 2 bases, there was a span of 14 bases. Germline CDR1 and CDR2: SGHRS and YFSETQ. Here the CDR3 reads CASTYSGTNYGYTF. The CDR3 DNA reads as TGCGCCAGCACCTACAGCGGGACAAACTATGGCTACACCTTC.

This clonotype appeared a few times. The CDR3 DNA follows: TGTGCCAGCAGCCCCGGGACAGTTCGGGACATTCAGTACTTC. It yields the protein CASSPGTVRDIQYF. The chain links TRBV7-9 to TRBJ2-4, with 7 positions matching TRBD1. Germline loops: CDR1 SEHNR, CDR2 FQNEAQ (reference sequence). CDR3 length: 14 residues. The J segment lost 8 bases and the V segment lost 5 bases, leaving 9 bases of the junction unmatched.

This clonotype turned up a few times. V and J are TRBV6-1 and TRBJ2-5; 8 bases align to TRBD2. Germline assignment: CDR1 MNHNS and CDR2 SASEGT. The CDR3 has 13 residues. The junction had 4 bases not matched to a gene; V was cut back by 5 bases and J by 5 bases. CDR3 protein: CASSRSGSETQYF. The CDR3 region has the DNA TGTGCCAGCAGTAGAAGCGGGAGTGAGACCCAGTACTTC.

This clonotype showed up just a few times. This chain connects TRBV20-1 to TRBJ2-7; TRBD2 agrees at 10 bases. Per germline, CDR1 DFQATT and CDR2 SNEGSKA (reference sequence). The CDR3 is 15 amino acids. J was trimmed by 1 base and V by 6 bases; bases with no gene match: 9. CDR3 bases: TGCAGTGCGTCTACTAGCGGGGTTTTTTCCTACGAGCAGTACTTC. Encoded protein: CSASTSGVFSYEQYF.

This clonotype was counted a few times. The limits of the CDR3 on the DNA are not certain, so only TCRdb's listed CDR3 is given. The CDR3 region is CASSLVASGSEYF. The V gene is TRBV7-8, the J gene TRBJ2-5; the table's D gene call, TRBD2, was not cross checked with the DNA. The CDR3 is 13 residues long, counting both termini. Germline V CDR1 and CDR2: SGHVS, FQNEAQ.

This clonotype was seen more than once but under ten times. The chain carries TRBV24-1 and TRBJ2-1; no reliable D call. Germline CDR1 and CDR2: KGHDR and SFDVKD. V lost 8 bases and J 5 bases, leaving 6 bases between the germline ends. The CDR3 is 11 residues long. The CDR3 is CATKKDNEQFF. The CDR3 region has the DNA TGTGCCACCAAGAAGGACAATGAGCAGTTCTTC.

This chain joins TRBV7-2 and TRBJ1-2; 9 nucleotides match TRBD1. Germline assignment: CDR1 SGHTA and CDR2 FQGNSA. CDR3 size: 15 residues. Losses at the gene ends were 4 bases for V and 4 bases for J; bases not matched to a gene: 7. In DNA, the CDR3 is TGTGCCAGCAGCTGGCGGACAGGGGAGATCTATGGCTACACCTTC. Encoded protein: CASSWRTGEIYGYTF.